A selection of T cell receptor beta chains follows, all from one sample in a study of blood T cell repertoires in COVID-19. Data came from immunoSEQ multiplex PCR; TCRdb stores just in-frame clones and leaves some out. Of around 100,000 clones listed, roughly 84% were seen once; the top ten hold around 2%. Material: peripheral blood. These receptors were taken from a man in his 70s with active or convalescent COVID-19. CDR3s include the opening cysteine and the closing phenylalanine or tryptophan. A D gene is named only where the DNA matches it firmly. Size is omitted from some rows. Given values are once, few, many or a class for expanded clones.

V gene: TRBV10-1; clone size: -; D gene: -; J gene: TRBJ1-6; CDR3 protein: CASSESIGGVGSPLHF; CDR3 DNA: TGCGCCAGCAGTGAGTCGATCGGAGGGGTAGGATCACCCCTCCACTTT
V gene: TRBV19; clone size: once; D gene: -; J gene: TRBJ1-4; CDR3 protein: CASSMEGVREKLFF; CDR3 DNA: TGTGCCAGTAGTATGGAAGGGGTGAGGGAAAAACTGTTTTTT
V gene: TRBV28; clone size: -; D gene: -; J gene: TRBJ2-1; CDR3 protein: CASSPQGMHNEQFF; CDR3 DNA: TGTGCCAGCAGTCCGCAGGGTATGCACAATGAGCAGTTCTTC
V gene: TRBV12-3/TRBV12-4; clone size: -; D gene: -; J gene: TRBJ2-2; CDR3 protein: CASSLGAAGELFF; CDR3 DNA: TGTGCCAGCAGCCTTGGGGCTGCCGGGGAGCTGTTTTTT
V gene: TRBV10-3; clone size: -; D gene: -; J gene: TRBJ1-2; CDR3 protein: CAIMSQNANYGYTF; CDR3 DNA: TGTGCCATCATGTCACAGAACGCGAACTATGGCTACACCTTC
V gene: TRBV4-2; clone size: few; D gene: TRBD1; J gene: TRBJ2-5; CDR3 protein: CASSYKTGDLETQYF; CDR3 DNA: TGTGCCAGCAGCTACAAGACAGGGGACTTAGAGACCCAGTACTTC
V gene: TRBV30; clone size: -; D gene: -; J gene: TRBJ2-5; CDR3 protein: CAWSARGRDGTQYF; CDR3 DNA: TGTGCCTGGAGTGCCCGGGGTCGGGATGGGACCCAGTACTTC
V gene: TRBV28; clone size: -; D gene: -; J gene: TRBJ1-1; CDR3 protein: CASSRGGYTEAFF; CDR3 DNA: TGTGCCAGCAGTCGAGGGGGATACACTGAAGCTTTCTTT
V gene: TRBV5-4; clone size: -; D gene: TRBD2; J gene: TRBJ2-3; CDR3 protein: CASSLGLRGGLTDTQYF; CDR3 DNA: TGTGCCAGCAGCTTGGGGCTCCGGGGGGGGCTCACAGATACGCAGTATTTT
V gene: TRBV5-1; clone size: -; D gene: -; J gene: TRBJ2-5; CDR3 protein: CASSRQTAQETQYF; CDR3 DNA: TGCGCCAGCAGCCGGCAGACAGCGCAAGAGACCCAGTACTTC
V gene: TRBV18; clone size: -; D gene: TRBD1; J gene: TRBJ2-1; CDR3 protein: CASSDPGQGSDEQFF; CDR3 DNA: TGTGCCAGCTCAGATCCGGGACAGGGGAGTGATGAGCAGTTCTTC
V gene: TRBV18; clone size: -; D gene: -; J gene: TRBJ1-2; CDR3 protein: CASSPRRMAEGYTF; CDR3 DNA: TGTGCCAGCTCACCACGGAGGATGGCGGAGGGCTACACCTTC
V gene: TRBV3-1/TRBV3-2; clone size: few; D gene: -; J gene: TRBJ2-5; CDR3 protein: CASSQDWTVPHETQYF; CDR3 DNA: TGTGCCAGCAGCCAAGACTGGACAGTTCCACACGAGACCCAGTACTTC
V gene: TRBV7-2; clone size: -; D gene: -; J gene: TRBJ2-7; CDR3 protein: CASSGSNYEQYF; CDR3 DNA: TGTGCCAGCAGCGGTAGTAACTACGAGCAGTACTTC
V gene: TRBV9; clone size: -; D gene: TRBD1; J gene: TRBJ2-7; CDR3 protein: CASSVSQGARIHEQYF; CDR3 DNA: TGTGCCAGCAGCGTGTCACAGGGGGCTAGGATCCACGAGCAGTACTTC
V gene: TRBV6-4; clone size: -; D gene: -; J gene: TRBJ1-5; CDR3 protein: CASSGGKYQPQHF; CDR3 DNA: TGTGCCAGCAGTGGAGGGAAGTATCAGCCCCAGCATTTT
V gene: TRBV7-6; clone size: -; D gene: -; J gene: TRBJ2-1; CDR3 protein: CASSPTVGAYNEQFF; CDR3 DNA: TGTGCCAGCAGCCCGACAGTAGGGGCCTACAATGAGCAGTTCTTC
V gene: TRBV5-1; clone size: few; D gene: TRBD1; J gene: TRBJ1-2; CDR3 protein: CASSLGGQYYGYTF; CDR3 DNA: TGCGCCAGCAGCTTGGGGGGACAGTACTATGGCTACACCTTC
V gene: TRBV7-8; clone size: -; D gene: -; J gene: TRBJ2-1; CDR3 protein: CASSLYLGNAILIEQFF; CDR3 DNA: TGTGCCAGCAGCTTATATCTCGGGAACGCAATACTCATTGAGCAGTTCTTC
V gene: TRBV7-3; clone size: -; D gene: TRBD1; J gene: TRBJ1-5; CDR3 protein: CASRLKVGQSNQPQHF; CDR3 DNA: TGTGCCAGCAGACTGAAGGTGGGACAGAGCAATCAGCCCCAGCATTTT
V gene: TRBV14; clone size: few; D gene: -; J gene: TRBJ2-2; CDR3 protein: CASSFSRDTYTGELFF; CDR3 DNA: TGTGCCAGCAGCTTCAGCCGGGACACATACACCGGGGAGCTGTTTTTT
V gene: TRBV10-3; clone size: -; D gene: TRBD1; J gene: TRBJ2-7; CDR3 protein: CAISGPGTGTYEQYF; CDR3 DNA: TGTGCCATCAGTGGGCCCGGGACAGGGACCTACGAGCAGTACTTC
V gene: TRBV3-1/TRBV3-2; clone size: -; D gene: -; J gene: TRBJ1-2; CDR3 protein: CASSPSVGRINYGYTF; CDR3 DNA: TGTGCCAGCAGCCCGTCCGTAGGGAGAATTAACTATGGCTACACCTTC
V gene: TRBV19; clone size: -; D gene: TRBD1; J gene: TRBJ2-4; CDR3 protein: CASSKGQGAIGAKNIQYF; CDR3 DNA: TGTGCCAGTAGTAAGGGACAGGGGGCGATTGGGGCCAAAAACATTCAGTACTTC
V gene: TRBV30; clone size: -; D gene: TRBD1; J gene: TRBJ1-2; CDR3 protein: CAWSEWGSQGAGYGYTF; CDR3 DNA: TGTGCCTGGAGTGAGTGGGGATCACAGGGGGCAGGCTATGGCTACACCTTC
V gene: TRBV28; clone size: -; D gene: -; J gene: TRBJ2-1; CDR3 protein: CASSELEREQFF; CDR3 DNA: TGTGCCAGCAGCGAACTCGAGCGGGAGCAGTTCTTC
V gene: TRBV7-2; clone size: -; D gene: -; J gene: TRBJ1-2; CDR3 protein: CASSSQIPGLDYGYTF; CDR3 DNA: TGTGCCAGCAGCTCTCAAATCCCGGGATTGGACTATGGCTACACCTTC
V gene: TRBV21-1; clone size: -; D gene: -; J gene: TRBJ1-5; CDR3 protein: CASRGDRVDNQPQHF; CDR3 DNA: TGTGCCAGCAGGGGGGACAGGGTAGACAATCAGCCCCAGCATTTT
V gene: TRBV30; clone size: -; D gene: TRBD1; J gene: TRBJ1-4; CDR3 protein: CAWSQGGPPNEKLFF; CDR3 DNA: TGTGCCTGGAGTCAAGGGGGCCCTCCTAATGAAAAACTGTTTTTT
V gene: TRBV6-5; clone size: -; D gene: -; J gene: TRBJ1-1; CDR3 protein: CASGQTVNTEAFF; CDR3 DNA: TGTGCCAGCGGACAGACAGTGAACACTGAAGCTTTCTTT
V gene: TRBV28; clone size: -; D gene: TRBD1; J gene: TRBJ1-1; CDR3 protein: CASSLRTGGAFF; CDR3 DNA: TGTGCCAGCAGTTTACGGACAGGTGGGGCTTTCTTT
V gene: TRBV6-1; clone size: -; D gene: -; J gene: TRBJ1-3; CDR3 protein: CASSERRASKSSGNTIYF; CDR3 DNA: TGTGCCAGCAGTGAAAGGAGGGCTTCCAAGAGCTCTGGAAACACCATATATTTT
V gene: TRBV5-4; clone size: once; D gene: TRBD1; J gene: TRBJ1-2; CDR3 protein: CASSPGQGAPNYGYTF; CDR3 DNA: TGTGCCAGCAGCCCGGGACAGGGGGCACCAAACTATGGCTACACCTTC
V gene: TRBV28; clone size: -; D gene: TRBD1; J gene: TRBJ1-1; CDR3 protein: CASSLPGQGRAEAFF; CDR3 DNA: TGTGCCAGCAGTTTACCGGGACAGGGGAGGGCTGAAGCTTTCTTT
V gene: TRBV2; clone size: -; D gene: -; J gene: TRBJ2-5; CDR3 protein: CATAGVGETQYF; CDR3 DNA: TGTGCCACCGCAGGGGTGGGCGAGACCCAGTACTTC
V gene: TRBV6-2/TRBV6-3; clone size: -; D gene: TRBD2; J gene: TRBJ2-1; CDR3 protein: CASSLLRGGANSEQFF; CDR3 DNA: TGTGCCAGCAGTCTCCTCCGGGGGGGCGCAAACAGTGAGCAGTTCTTC
V gene: TRBV19; clone size: -; D gene: TRBD1; J gene: TRBJ1-2; CDR3 protein: CASSPQGALDYGYTF; CDR3 DNA: TGTGCCAGTAGTCCACAGGGGGCGCTGGACTATGGCTACACCTTC
V gene: TRBV28; clone size: -; D gene: -; J gene: TRBJ1-1; CDR3 protein: CASSLGLNTEAFF; CDR3 DNA: TGTGCCAGCAGTTTAGGCCTGAACACTGAAGCTTTCTTT
V gene: TRBV2; clone size: -; D gene: -; J gene: TRBJ2-6; CDR3 protein: CASRETVSGANVLTF; CDR3 DNA: TGTGCCAGCAGGGAGACGGTCTCTGGGGCCAACGTCCTGACTTTC
V gene: TRBV6-2/TRBV6-3; clone size: -; D gene: TRBD1; J gene: TRBJ1-5; CDR3 protein: CASSRYQDRGNQPQHF; CDR3 DNA: TGTGCCAGCAGCCGGTACCAGGACAGGGGAAATCAGCCCCAGCATTTT
V gene: TRBV11-3; clone size: -; D gene: TRBD2; J gene: TRBJ2-3; CDR3 protein: CASSLGLAGSDTQYF; CDR3 DNA: TGTGCCAGCAGCCTAGGACTAGCGGGGTCAGATACGCAGTATTTT
V gene: TRBV19; clone size: -; D gene: -; J gene: TRBJ2-1; CDR3 protein: CASTSVAGPFNNEQFF; CDR3 DNA: TGTGCCAGTACCTCGGTCGCGGGACCGTTCAACAATGAGCAGTTCTTC
V gene: TRBV7-9; clone size: -; D gene: TRBD1; J gene: TRBJ2-2; CDR3 protein: CASSLEQGAGELFF; CDR3 DNA: TGTGCCAGCAGCTTAGAACAGGGGGCCGGGGAGCTGTTTTTT
V gene: TRBV5-1; clone size: -; D gene: -; J gene: TRBJ1-2; CDR3 protein: CASSPYREANYGYTF; CDR3 DNA: TGCGCCAGCAGCCCCTACAGAGAAGCTAACTATGGCTACACCTTC
V gene: TRBV28; clone size: few; D gene: -; J gene: TRBJ1-2; CDR3 protein: CASSFTPGYYGYTF; CDR3 DNA: TGTGCCAGCAGTTTTACCCCAGGATATTATGGCTACACCTTC
V gene: TRBV19; clone size: -; D gene: -; J gene: TRBJ2-7; CDR3 protein: CASSIGQVTHDEQYF; CDR3 DNA: TGTGCCAGTAGTATAGGTCAGGTAACCCACGACGAGCAGTACTTC